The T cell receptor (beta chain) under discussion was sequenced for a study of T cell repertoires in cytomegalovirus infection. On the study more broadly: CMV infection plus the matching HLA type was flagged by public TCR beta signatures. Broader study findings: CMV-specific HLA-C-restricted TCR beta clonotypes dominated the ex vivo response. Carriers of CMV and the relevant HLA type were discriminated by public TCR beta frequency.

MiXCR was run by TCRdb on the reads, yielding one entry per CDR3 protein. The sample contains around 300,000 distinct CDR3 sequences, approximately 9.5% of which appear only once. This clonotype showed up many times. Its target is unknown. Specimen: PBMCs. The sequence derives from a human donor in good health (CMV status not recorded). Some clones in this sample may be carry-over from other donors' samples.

Here the CDR3 reads CASSPSKGGEKLFF. The CDR3 DNA reads TGTGCCAGCAGCCCCTCGAAGGGCGGAGAAAAACTGTTTTTT. The chain is built from TRBV7-2 and TRBJ1-4; no clear D gene. CDR1 is SGHTA, CDR2 FQGNSA, per germline. There are 14 residues in the CDR3. Between the trimmed V and J ends, which lost 5 bases and 8 bases, there was a span of 15 bases.